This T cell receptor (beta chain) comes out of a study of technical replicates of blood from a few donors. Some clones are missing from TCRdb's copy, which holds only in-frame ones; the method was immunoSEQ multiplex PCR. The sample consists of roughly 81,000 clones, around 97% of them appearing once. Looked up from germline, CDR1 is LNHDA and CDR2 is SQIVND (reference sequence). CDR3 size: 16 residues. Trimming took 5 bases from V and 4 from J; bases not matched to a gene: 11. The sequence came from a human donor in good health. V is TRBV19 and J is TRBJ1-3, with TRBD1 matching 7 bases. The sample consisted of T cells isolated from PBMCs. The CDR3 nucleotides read TGTGCCAGTAGTCGGCCTCCGGTGACAGGGGGAAACACCATATATTTT. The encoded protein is CASSRPPVTGGNTIYF. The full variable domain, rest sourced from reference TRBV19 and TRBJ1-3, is DGGITQSPKYLFRKEGQNVTLSCEQNLNHDAMYWYRQDPGQGLRLIYYSQIVNDFQKGDIAEGYSVSREKKESFPLTVTSAQKNPTAFYLCASSRPPVTGGNTIYFGEGSWLTVV.